In this sample, the clone carrying this TCR beta chain turned up a few times. Its antigen is not identified. This sample is part of a study of cytomegalovirus exposure and HLA in healthy donors. General study points: Sequencing depth across donors, presence/absence analyses assumed, was roughly uniform.

Primers: 60 Vbeta forward and 13 Jbeta reverse. TCRdb's table, derived via immunoSEQ multiplex PCR, lists solely in-frame clones and lacks some. The top ten hold around 2.2% of the sample, which has about 190,000 clones, around 81% seen once. The sequence came from a woman under 30 in good health and CMV-seropositive. The sequencing input was PBMCs.

CDR3 sequence (DNA): TGTGCCACCAGCGTGGACAGGGTCCCCAATCAGCCCCAGCATTTT. Translating it yields CATSVDRVPNQPQHF. The chain links TRBV15 to TRBJ1-5; TRBD1 agrees at 8 bases. The V and J ends lost 5 bases and 3 bases, in that order; junction bases with no gene match: 6. The CDR3 has 15 amino acids. Germline V gene data show CDR1 as LNHNV and CDR2 as YYDKDF (reference sequence).